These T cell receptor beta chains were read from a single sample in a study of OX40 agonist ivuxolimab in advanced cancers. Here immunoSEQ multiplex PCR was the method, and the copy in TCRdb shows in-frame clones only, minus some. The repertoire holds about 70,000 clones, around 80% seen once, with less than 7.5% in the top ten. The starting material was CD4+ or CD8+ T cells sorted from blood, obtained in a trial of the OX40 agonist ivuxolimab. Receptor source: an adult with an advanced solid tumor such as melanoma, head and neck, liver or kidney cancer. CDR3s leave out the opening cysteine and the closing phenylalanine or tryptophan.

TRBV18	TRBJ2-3	ASSPTGPGTDTQY
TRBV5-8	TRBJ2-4	ASSRGVGPGPKNIQY
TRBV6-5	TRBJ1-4	ASSPTATNEKLF
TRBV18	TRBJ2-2	ASSLDRAAGELF
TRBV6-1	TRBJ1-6	ASRDRENSPLH
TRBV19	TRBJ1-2	ASSVSPGTGQDYGYT
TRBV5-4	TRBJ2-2	ASSLDPPGGAGELF
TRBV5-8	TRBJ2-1	ASSAVPDGDNEQF
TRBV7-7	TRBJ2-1	ASSPTAYNEQF
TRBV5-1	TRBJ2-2	ASSSAGTGTGELF
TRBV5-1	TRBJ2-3	ASTPLGGLNTDTQY
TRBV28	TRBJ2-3	ASTSGPGGADTQY
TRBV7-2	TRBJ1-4	ASSLSGGGEKLF
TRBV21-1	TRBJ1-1	ASASEYTEAF
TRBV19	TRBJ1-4	ASSIGGRTNEKLF
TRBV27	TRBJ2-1	ASSSPSGSGYNEQF
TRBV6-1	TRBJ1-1	ASGRGRNTEAF
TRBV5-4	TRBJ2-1	ASSLASGRSYNEQF
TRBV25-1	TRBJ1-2	ASTRTPGRGYT